This paragraph reports one TCR beta chain. Its antigen is undetermined. Germline V gene sequence: CDR1 SNHLY, CDR2 FYNNEI. This CDR3 has 14 amino acids. The ends were cut back, 7 bases at V and 7 bases at J, with 19 bases in the middle. The sample originates from a study of cytomegalovirus exposure and HLA in healthy donors. Whole-study findings and limits: A later analysis appeared to link common viral pathogens to several of the most significant clusters. Apparent HLA restriction characterized most CMV-associated TCR beta chains in a later analysis. Rarity held for most TCR sequences, but there were some public TCRs that occurred in many donors.

Both 60 Vbeta primers and 13 Jbeta primers went into the PCR. The table came from immunoSEQ multiplex PCR; TCRdb's copy has only in-frame clones and leaves some out. The sample yields about 170,000 clones, 82% seen once. The sequence derives from a male donor in good health and CMV-seronegative. What was sequenced was PBMCs. This chain joins TRBV2 and TRBJ1-2; D might be TRBD1 (5 bases). CDR3 in amino acids: CASTAGILDSGYTF. The CDR3 coding sequence is TGTGCCAGCACCGCAGGGATCTTAGACTCTGGCTACACCTTC.